The 21 T cell receptor beta chains below all came from one sample that was sequenced in a study of T cells expressing NK-cell markers. TCRdb re-called the 5' RACE reads and shows each CDR3 protein once, DNA omitted. This table holds 350,000 to 500,000 distinct CDR3 sequences. What was sequenced was blood T cells: a sorted CD56 or NKG2C T cell subset, CD4+ or CD8+ T cells, or bulk PBMC T cells (not recorded which). These receptors originate from a woman between 18 and 69 years old in good health.

The V call is TRBV12-3 or TRBV12-4, the J call TRBJ2-3. CDR3 length equals 14 residues. The CDR3 sequence is CASSLNTFTDTQYF.

This chain joins TRBV7-2 and TRBJ1-2; without DNA, the TCRdb call of TRBD1 cannot be checked. Per germline, CDR1 SGHTA and CDR2 FQGNSA. The CDR3 covers 14 residues. The CDR3 is CASSGQGSVLGYTF.

The chain has TRBV5-1 and TRBJ2-1; the D call from TCRdb, TRBD1, cannot be confirmed without DNA. There are 14 residues in the CDR3. Germline values: CDR1 SGHRS, CDR2 YFSETQ. CDR3 region: CASSLVGAYNEQFF.

This chain uses TRBV18 with TRBJ2-3; the TCRdb D gene call, TRBD1, has no DNA to confirm it. The length of the CDR3 is 15 residues. Looked up from germline, CDR1 is KGHSH and CDR2 is LQKENI. The CDR3 here is CASSPPPGVGDTQYF.

The chain employs TRBV7-9 and TRBJ1-2. The CDR3 is 13 residues long. Germline V gives CDR1 SEHNR, CDR2 FQNEAQ (reference sequence). The CDR3 reads CASSLAPGYGYTF.

The chain is built from TRBV11-1 and TRBJ1-2; TCRdb proposes TRBD1, but this gene call is untestable without DNA. Germline assignment: CDR1 SGHAT and CDR2 FQDESV (reference sequence). The CDR3 covers 19 residues. CDR3 region: CASSLALLRTVRSDYGYTF.

The CDR3 region is CSASQRTVDTQYF. This chain uses TRBV20-1 with TRBJ2-3; lacking DNA, the TRBD1 call made by TCRdb goes unchecked. The CDR3 runs to 13 residues. The germline V gene has CDR1 DFQATT and CDR2 SNEGSKA (reference sequence).

The chain uses TRBV11-2 and TRBJ2-4; with no DNA, the TCRdb D assignment of TRBD1 cannot be verified. The CDR3 extends over 13 amino acids. Germline assignment: CDR1 SGHAT and CDR2 FQNNGV. Here the CDR3 reads CASSVTGQGAQYF.

This chain's CDR3 is CASRPGGLGTGELFF. The chain recombines TRBV6-2 or TRBV6-3 with TRBJ2-2; TCRdb gives TRBD1 as the D gene, but with no DNA this cannot be confirmed. Germline loops: CDR1 MNHEY, CDR2 SVGEGT. The CDR3 is 15 residues long.

The rearrangement joins TRBV7-9 to TRBJ2-1; no DNA is available, so the TRBD1 call from TCRdb remains unchecked. The germline CDR1 and CDR2 sequences are SEHNR and FQNEAQ (reference sequence). CDR3 size: 15 residues. Here the CDR3 reads CASSLGGGFTGEQFF.

The chain joins TRBV20-1 to TRBJ1-6; there is no DNA to check the TCRdb D call of TRBD1. Germline CDR1 is DFQATT and CDR2 is SNEGSKA (reference sequence). This CDR3 has 17 residues. This CDR3 reads CSARDPGIGSYNSPLHF.

The genes are TRBV18 and TRBJ1-6. The germline V gene encodes CDR1 KGHSH and CDR2 LQKENI. The CDR3 contains 14 residues. This chain's CDR3 is CASSPGGNNSPLHF.

The V gene is TRBV5-1, the J gene TRBJ2-5; as DNA is missing, the TRBD1 call by TCRdb cannot be tested. The CDR3 runs to 15 residues. Germline lookup yields CDR1 SGHRS and CDR2 YFSETQ. The CDR3 reads CASSLNLGAQETQYF.

Here the CDR3 reads CASSPQVAGSRDIQYF. The chain carries TRBV28 and TRBJ2-4; lacking DNA, the TRBD1 call made by TCRdb goes unchecked. The CDR3 length is 16 residues. The V gene's germline CDR1 is MDHEN and CDR2 SYDVKM.

The rearrangement uses TRBV4-2 and TRBJ1-1; TCRdb's D call, TRBD1, is unchecked because there is no DNA. This CDR3 comprises 14 residues. The germline V gene encodes CDR1 LGHNA and CDR2 YNFKEQ. CDR3 sequence reads: CASSSPIRTGRAFF.

J is TRBJ2-7 and V is TRBV11-2. Per the germline V gene, CDR1 is SGHAT and CDR2 is FQNNGV. This CDR3 contains 14 residues. Here the CDR3 reads CASSAEPDVYEQYF. Full variable domain (rest looked up from reference TRBV11-2 and TRBJ2-7): EAGVAQSPRYKIIEKRQSVAFWCNPISGHATLYWYQQILGQGPKLLIQFQNNGVVDDSQLPKDRFSAERLKGVDSTLKIQPAKLEDSAVYLCASSAEPDVYEQYFGPGTRLTVT.

The chain has TRBV6-2 or TRBV6-3 and TRBJ2-7; the D call from TCRdb, TRBD1, cannot be confirmed without DNA. CDR3 length: 13 residues. The germline V gene has CDR1 MNHEY and CDR2 SVGEGT. This chain's CDR3 is CASSRSREAEQYF.

The J gene is TRBJ1-4, the V gene TRBV5-1. Germline V CDR1 and CDR2: SGHRS, YFSETQ. The CDR3 covers 15 residues. CDR3 sequence: CASSSGFQVNEKLFF.

The chain combines TRBV10-3 with TRBJ2-1. The germline gives CDR1 ENHRY, CDR2 SYGVKD. This CDR3 contains 11 residues. CDR3 sequence reads: CAIAGESEQFF.

The chain combines TRBV7-9 with TRBJ2-2; TCRdb's D call, TRBD1, is unchecked because there is no DNA. The CDR3 has 17 residues. Germline V gene lookup returns CDR1 SEHNR and CDR2 FQNEAQ (reference sequence). The CDR3 is CASSFSGGAGDTGELFF.

The chain carries TRBV19 and TRBJ1-5; with no DNA, the TCRdb D assignment of TRBD1 cannot be verified. Germline CDR1 is LNHDA and CDR2 is SQIVND (reference sequence). The CDR3 has 16 amino acids. CDR3 loop: CASSRRAGAQHGPQHF.